This T cell receptor (beta chain) was sequenced in a study of regulatory T cells in long-lasting Graves disease. Broader study findings: Graves' patients with persistent disease showed TCR diversity lower than patients newly diagnosed.

Time point specified: newly diagnosed GD, antithyroid drugs for less than 3 months. Making the TCR library involved RNA that had been extracted from PBMCs. This clonotype was observed many times. Its target is not known. V lost 4 bases and J 0 bases, leaving 5 bases between the germline ends. The CDR3 covers 13 residues. CDR1 SGHRS and CDR2 YFSETQ come from the germline V gene. HTBI primers from iRepertoire and Arm-PCR of CDR3 regions yielded the TCR beta libraries. TCRdb re-called the multiplex PCR reads through MiXCR, storing one row per CDR3 protein. The table lists under 400,000 distinct CDR3 sequences, 16% of them singletons. The data also belong to a second study, concerning T cells in Graves' hyperthyroidism and ophthalmopathy. That investigation notes: Most expanded thyroid clonotypes above 0.001 also appeared in blood.

The material was peripheral blood mononuclear cells (PBMCs), obtained at new diagnosis, from a patient treated with antithyroid drugs. This clonotype was sampled from a middle-aged man with Graves disease. The chain uses TRBV5-1 and TRBJ1-3; the D is unclear. This chain's CDR3 is CASSEGSGNTIYF. The CDR3 DNA reads as TGCGCCAGCAGCGAGGGCTCTGGAAACACCATATATTTT.